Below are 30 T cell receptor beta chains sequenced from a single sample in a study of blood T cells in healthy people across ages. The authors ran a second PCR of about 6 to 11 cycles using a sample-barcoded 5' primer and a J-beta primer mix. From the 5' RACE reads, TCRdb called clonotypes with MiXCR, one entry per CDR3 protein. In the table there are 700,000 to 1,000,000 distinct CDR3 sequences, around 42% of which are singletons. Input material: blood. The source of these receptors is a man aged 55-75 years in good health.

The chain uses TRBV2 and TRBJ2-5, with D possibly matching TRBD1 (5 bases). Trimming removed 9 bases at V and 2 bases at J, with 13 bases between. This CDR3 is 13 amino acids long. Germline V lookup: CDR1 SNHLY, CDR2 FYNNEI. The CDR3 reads CASQVGRQETQYF. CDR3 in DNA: TGTGCCAGTCAAGTGGGGCGGCAAGAGACCCAGTACTTC. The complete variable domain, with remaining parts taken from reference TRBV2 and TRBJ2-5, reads EPEVTQTPSHQVTQMGQEVILRCVPISNHLYFYWYRQILGQKVEFLVSFYNNEISEKSEIFDDQFSVERPDGSNFTLKIRSTKLEDSAMYFCASQVGRQETQYFGPGTRLLVL.

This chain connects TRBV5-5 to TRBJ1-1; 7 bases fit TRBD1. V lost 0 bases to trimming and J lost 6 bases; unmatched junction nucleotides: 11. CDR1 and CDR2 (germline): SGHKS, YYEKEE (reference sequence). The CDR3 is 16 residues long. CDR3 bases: TGTGCCAGCAGCTTGGATATTACAGGGGCAAGAGCTGAAGCTTTCTTT. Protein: CASSLDITGARAEAFF.

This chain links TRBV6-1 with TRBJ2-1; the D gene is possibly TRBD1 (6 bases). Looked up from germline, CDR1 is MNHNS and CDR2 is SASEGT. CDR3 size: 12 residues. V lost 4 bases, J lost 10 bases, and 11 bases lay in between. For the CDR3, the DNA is TGTGCCAGCAGTGGGACAGTTTACGAGCAGTTCTTC. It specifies CASSGTVYEQFF.

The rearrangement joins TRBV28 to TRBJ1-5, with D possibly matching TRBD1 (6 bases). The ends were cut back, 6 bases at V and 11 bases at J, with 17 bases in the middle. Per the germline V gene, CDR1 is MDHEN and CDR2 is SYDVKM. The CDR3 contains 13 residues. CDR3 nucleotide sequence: TGTGCCAGCAGGCCAGGGGTGACAAGCTCCCAGCATTTT. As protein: CASRPGVTSSQHF.

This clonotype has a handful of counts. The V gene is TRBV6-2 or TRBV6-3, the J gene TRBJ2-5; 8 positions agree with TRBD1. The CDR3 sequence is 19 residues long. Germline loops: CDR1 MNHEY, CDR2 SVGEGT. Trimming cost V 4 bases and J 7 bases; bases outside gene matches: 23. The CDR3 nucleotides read TGTGCCAGCAGTTGCCGACCCAGCCCGGACAGGGCCCTCTTCAGGACCCAGTACTTC. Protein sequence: CASSCRPSPDRALFRTQYF.

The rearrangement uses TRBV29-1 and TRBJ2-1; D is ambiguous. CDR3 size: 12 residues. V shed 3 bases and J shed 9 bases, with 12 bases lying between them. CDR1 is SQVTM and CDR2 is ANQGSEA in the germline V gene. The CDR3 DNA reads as TGCAGCGTTGATTCCGTACGGACTGAGCAGTTCTTC. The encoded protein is CSVDSVRTEQFF.

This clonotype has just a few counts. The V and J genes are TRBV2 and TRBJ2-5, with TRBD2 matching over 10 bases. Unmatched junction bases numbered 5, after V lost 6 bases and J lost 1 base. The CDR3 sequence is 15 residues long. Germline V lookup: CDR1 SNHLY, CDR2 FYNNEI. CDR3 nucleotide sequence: TGTGCCAGCAGAGGGCCTAGCGGGGGCCAAGAGACCCAGTACTTC. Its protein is CASRGPSGGQETQYF. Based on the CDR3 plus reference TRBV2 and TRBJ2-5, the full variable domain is EPEVTQTPSHQVTQMGQEVILRCVPISNHLYFYWYRQILGQKVEFLVSFYNNEISEKSEIFDDQFSVERPDGSNFTLKIRSTKLEDSAMYFCASRGPSGGQETQYFGPGTRLLVL.

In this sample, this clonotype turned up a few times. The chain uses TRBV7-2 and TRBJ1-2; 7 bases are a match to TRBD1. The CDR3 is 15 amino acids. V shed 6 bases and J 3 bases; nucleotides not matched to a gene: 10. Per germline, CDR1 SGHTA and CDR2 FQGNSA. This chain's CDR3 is CASSPLGQRYYGYTF. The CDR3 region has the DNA TGTGCCAGCAGTCCTCTGGGACAGCGCTACTATGGCTACACCTTC. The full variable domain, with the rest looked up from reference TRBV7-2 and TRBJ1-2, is GAGVSQSPSNKVTEKGKDVELRCDPISGHTALYWYRQSLGQGLEFLIYFQGNSAPDKSGLPSDRFSAERTGGSVSTLTIQRTQQEDSAVYLCASSPLGQRYYGYTFGSGTRLTVV.

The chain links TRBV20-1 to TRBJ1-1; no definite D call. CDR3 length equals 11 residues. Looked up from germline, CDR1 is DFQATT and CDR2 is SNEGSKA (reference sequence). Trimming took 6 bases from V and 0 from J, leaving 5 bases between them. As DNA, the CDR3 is TGCAGTGCGCAAGTGAACACTGAAGCTTTCTTT. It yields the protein CSAQVNTEAFF.

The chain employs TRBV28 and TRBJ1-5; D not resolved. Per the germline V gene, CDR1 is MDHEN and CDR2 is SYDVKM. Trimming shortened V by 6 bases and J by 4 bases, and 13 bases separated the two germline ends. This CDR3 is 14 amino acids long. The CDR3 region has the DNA TGTGCCAGCAGAAGCATAACCCCGAATCAGCCCCAGCATTTT. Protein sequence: CASRSITPNQPQHF.

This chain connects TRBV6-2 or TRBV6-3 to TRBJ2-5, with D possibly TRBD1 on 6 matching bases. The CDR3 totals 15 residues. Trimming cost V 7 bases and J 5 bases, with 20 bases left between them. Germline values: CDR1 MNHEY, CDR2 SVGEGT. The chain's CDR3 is CASTDLPGAGETQYF. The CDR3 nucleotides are TGTGCCAGCACCGATCTGCCAGGGGCAGGGGAGACCCAGTACTTC.

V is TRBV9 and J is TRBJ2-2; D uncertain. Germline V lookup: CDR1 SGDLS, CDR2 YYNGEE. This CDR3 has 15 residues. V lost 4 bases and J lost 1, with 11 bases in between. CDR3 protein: CASSPQRGNTGELFF. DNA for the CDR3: TGTGCCAGCAGCCCTCAACGAGGGAACACCGGGGAGCTGTTTTTT.

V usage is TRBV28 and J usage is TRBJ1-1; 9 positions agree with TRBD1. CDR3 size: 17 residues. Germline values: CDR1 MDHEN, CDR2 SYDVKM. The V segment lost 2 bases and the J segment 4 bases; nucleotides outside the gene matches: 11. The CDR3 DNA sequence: TGTGCCAGCAGTTTACTCTCGGGACAGGGTTTGGGCACTGAAGCTTTCTTT. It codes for CASSLLSGQGLGTEAFF. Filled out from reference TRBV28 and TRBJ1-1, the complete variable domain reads DVKVTQSSRYLVKRTGEKVFLECVQDMDHENMFWYRQDPGLGLRLIYFSYDVKMKEKGDIPEGYSVSREKKERFSLILESASTNQTSMYLCASSLLSGQGLGTEAFFGQGTRLTVV.

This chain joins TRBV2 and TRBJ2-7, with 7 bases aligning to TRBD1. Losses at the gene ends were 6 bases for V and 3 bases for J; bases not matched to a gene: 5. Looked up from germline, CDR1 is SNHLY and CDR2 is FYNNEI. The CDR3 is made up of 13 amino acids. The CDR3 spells CASRRGTDYEQYF. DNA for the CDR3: TGTGCCAGCAGGAGGGGGACAGACTACGAGCAGTACTTC. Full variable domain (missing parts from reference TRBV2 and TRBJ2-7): EPEVTQTPSHQVTQMGQEVILRCVPISNHLYFYWYRQILGQKVEFLVSFYNNEISEKSEIFDDQFSVERPDGSNFTLKIRSTKLEDSAMYFCASRRGTDYEQYFGPGTRLTVT.

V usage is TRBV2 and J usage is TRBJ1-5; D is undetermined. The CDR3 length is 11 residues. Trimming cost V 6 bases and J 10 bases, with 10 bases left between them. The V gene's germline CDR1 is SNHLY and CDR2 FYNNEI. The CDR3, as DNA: TGTGCCAGCAGAGACATGGGTCCCCAGCATTTT. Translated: CASRDMGPQHF.

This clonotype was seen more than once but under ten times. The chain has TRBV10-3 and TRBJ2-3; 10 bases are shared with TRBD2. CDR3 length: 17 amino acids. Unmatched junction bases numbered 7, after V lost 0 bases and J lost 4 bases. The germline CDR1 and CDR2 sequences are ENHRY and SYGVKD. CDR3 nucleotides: TGTGCCATCAGTGAGTCGTCAGCGGGGGGGCCTCCAGATACGCAGTATTTT. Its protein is CAISESSAGGPPDTQYF.

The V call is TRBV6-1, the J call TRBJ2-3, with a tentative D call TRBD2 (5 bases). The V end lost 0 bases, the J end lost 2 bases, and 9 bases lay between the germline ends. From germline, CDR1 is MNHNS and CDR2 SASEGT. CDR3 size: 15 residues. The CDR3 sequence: CASSEAGRFTDTQYF. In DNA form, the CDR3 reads TGTGCCAGCAGTGAAGCGGGGAGATTCACAGATACGCAGTATTTT.

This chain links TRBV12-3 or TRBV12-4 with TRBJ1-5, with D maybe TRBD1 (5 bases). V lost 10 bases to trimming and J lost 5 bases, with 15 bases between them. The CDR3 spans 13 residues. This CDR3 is CATGRAPDQPQHF. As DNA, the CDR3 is TGTGCCACAGGCAGGGCCCCGGATCAGCCCCAGCATTTT.

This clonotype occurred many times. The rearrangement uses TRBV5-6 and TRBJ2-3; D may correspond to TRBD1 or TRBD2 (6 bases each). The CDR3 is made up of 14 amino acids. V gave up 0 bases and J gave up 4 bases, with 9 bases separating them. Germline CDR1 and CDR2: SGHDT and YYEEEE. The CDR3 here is CASSLGGAPDTQYF. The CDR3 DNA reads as TGTGCCAGCAGCTTGGGGGGGGCGCCAGATACGCAGTATTTT.

In DNA form, the CDR3 reads TGCAGTGCTAGAGATGGGGGGGCGGTCGATAATGAGCAGTACTTC. The encoded protein is CSARDGGAVDNEQYF. V is TRBV20-1 and J is TRBJ2-5; tentatively, D is TRBD2 (7 bases). CDR1 and CDR2 (germline): DFQATT, SNEGSKA (reference sequence). The CDR3 is made up of 15 amino acids. The V end lost 0 bases, the J end lost 11 bases, and 22 bases lay between the germline ends.

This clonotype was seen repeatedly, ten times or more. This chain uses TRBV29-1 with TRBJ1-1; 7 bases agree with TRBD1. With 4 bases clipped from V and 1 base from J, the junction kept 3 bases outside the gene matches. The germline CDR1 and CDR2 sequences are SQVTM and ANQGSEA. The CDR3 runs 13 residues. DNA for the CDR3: TGCAGCGTTGCGGGACAGCAGAACACTGAAGCTTTCTTT. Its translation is CSVAGQQNTEAFF.

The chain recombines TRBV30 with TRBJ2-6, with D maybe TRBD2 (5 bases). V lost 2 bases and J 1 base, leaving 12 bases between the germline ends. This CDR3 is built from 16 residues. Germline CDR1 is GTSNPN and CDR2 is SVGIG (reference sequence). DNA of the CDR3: TGTGCCTGGAGTACTCCCGGGAAATCTGGGGCCAACGTCCTGACTTTC. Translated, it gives CAWSTPGKSGANVLTF. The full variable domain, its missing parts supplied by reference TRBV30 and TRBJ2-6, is SQTIHQWPATLVQPVGSPLSLECTVEGTSNPNLYWYRQAAGRGLQLLFYSVGIGQISSEVPQNLSASRPQDRQFILSSKKLLLSDSGFYLCAWSTPGKSGANVLTFGAGSRLTVL.

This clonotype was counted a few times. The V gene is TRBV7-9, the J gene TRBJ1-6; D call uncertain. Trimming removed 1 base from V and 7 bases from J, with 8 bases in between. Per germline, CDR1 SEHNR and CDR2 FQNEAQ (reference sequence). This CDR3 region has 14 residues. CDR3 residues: CASSLDMGNSPLHF. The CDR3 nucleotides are TGTGCCAGCAGCTTAGATATGGGGAATTCACCCCTCCACTTT.

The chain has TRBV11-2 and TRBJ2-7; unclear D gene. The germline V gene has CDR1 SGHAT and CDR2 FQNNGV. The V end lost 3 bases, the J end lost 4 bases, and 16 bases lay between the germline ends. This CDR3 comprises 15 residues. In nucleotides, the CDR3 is TGTGCCAGCAGCTTGGCGGCGAAAGACTCTTACGAGCAGTACTTC. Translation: CASSLAAKDSYEQYF.

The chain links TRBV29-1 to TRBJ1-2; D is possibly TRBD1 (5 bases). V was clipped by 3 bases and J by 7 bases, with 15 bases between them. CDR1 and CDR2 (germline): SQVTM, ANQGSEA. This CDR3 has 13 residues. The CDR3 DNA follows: TGCAGCGTTGAGGAGGTGAGGGGCGGTGGCTACACCTTC. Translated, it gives CSVEEVRGGGYTF.

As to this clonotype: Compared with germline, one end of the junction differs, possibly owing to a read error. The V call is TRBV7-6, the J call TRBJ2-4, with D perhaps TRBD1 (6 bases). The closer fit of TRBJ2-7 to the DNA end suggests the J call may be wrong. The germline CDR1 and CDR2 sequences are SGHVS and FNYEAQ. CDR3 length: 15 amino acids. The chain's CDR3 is CASNLVVGRGSEQYF. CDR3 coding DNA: TGTGCCAGCAACTTAGTAGTGGGCAGGGGATCCGAGCAGTACTTC.

The CDR3 coding sequence is TGTGCCAGCAGCGTGAACCGGGACGATCAAGCAGATACGCAGTATTTT. Translating it yields CASSVNRDDQADTQYF. V is TRBV9 and J is TRBJ2-3, with D perhaps given as TRBD1 or TRBD2 (5 bases each). The germline V gene encodes CDR1 SGDLS and CDR2 YYNGEE. Trimming cost V 2 bases and J 4 bases, with 17 bases left between them. This CDR3 has 16 residues.

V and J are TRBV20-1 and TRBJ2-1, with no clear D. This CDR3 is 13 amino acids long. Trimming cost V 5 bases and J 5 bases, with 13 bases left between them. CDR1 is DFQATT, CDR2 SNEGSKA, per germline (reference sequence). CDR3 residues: CSAQRYSNNEQFF. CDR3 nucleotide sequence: TGCAGTGCTCAGCGCTACAGTAACAATGAGCAGTTCTTC.

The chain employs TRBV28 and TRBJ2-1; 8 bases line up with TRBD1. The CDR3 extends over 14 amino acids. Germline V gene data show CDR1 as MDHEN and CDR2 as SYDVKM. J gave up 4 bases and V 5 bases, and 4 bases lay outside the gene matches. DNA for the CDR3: TGTGCCAGCAGTGGGACAGGCCTATACAATGAGCAGTTCTTC. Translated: CASSGTGLYNEQFF. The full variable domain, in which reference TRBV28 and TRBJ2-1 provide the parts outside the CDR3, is DVKVTQSSRYLVKRTGEKVFLECVQDMDHENMFWYRQDPGLGLRLIYFSYDVKMKEKGDIPEGYSVSREKKERFSLILESASTNQTSMYLCASSGTGLYNEQFFGPGTRLTVL.

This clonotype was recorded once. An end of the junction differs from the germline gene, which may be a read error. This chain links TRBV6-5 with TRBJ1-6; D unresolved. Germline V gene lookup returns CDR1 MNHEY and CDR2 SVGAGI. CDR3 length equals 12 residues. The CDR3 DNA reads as TGTGCCAGTAGAGAATATAAGTCACCCCTCCACTTT. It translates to CASREYKSPLHF.